A selection of T cell receptor beta chains follows, all from one sample in a study of CXCR3-negative and CXCR3-positive naive CD8 T cells. TCRdb reanalyzed the 5' RACE reads, giving one entry per CDR3 protein sequence and no DNA. This sample contains around 57,000 distinct CDR3 sequences. Sequencing was carried out using memory CD8+ T cells from blood. The receptors were sampled from a human donor in good health. Some clones in this sample may be carry-over from other donors' samples. The CDR3 runs from the conserved cysteine through the conserved F or W. Fields, in order: CDR3 protein, clone size, J gene, V gene. Not every row has a clone size; where given, it reads once, few, many or a size class.

CASSLVRTTNTGELFF,-,TRBJ2-2,TRBV11-3
CSVVAGTENYGYTF,-,TRBJ1-2,TRBV29-1
CASSELDRWDQPQHF,-,TRBJ1-5,TRBV2
CASSPRQDSYEQYF,-,TRBJ2-7,TRBV7-3
CASSSIPAGDTQYF,-,TRBJ2-3,TRBV7-6
CSARDSAGTYEQYF,-,TRBJ2-7,TRBV20-1
CASSKAVATLRFYEQYF,-,TRBJ2-7,TRBV21-1
CASSEWGGATDTQYF,-,TRBJ2-3,TRBV6-1
CSVAGTGLTDTQYF,-,TRBJ2-3,TRBV29-1
CASSSGQSSYNSPLHF,-,TRBJ1-6,TRBV6-5
CSVEGTSGGQETQYF,-,TRBJ2-5,TRBV29-1
CASSAGLERGYNEQFF,-,TRBJ2-1,TRBV6-6
CATSRDSNTGTGSEKLFF,-,TRBJ1-4,TRBV15
CASSLSVVSSYNEQFF,-,TRBJ2-1,TRBV7-6
CASTPGRGTYEQYF,-,TRBJ2-7,TRBV4-1
CASSLTPTGNTEAFF,-,TRBJ1-1,TRBV11-2
CASSLPLTSGSSTDTQYF,medium-sized,TRBJ2-3,TRBV28
CASSLALADTQETQYF,-,TRBJ2-5,TRBV7-2
CASSPLGEGADTEAFF,-,TRBJ1-1,TRBV9
CSVSSKGSYNEQFF,-,TRBJ2-1,TRBV29-1
CASSQGGAYTEAFF,-,TRBJ1-1,TRBV3-1
CSAPGGSAGELFF,-,TRBJ2-2,TRBV29-1
CASSLSSGYNYNEQFF,-,TRBJ2-1,TRBV6-5
CASSPGQGLDTQYF,-,TRBJ2-3,TRBV7-9
CASSSPGTGDTEAFF,-,TRBJ1-1,TRBV5-6
CSARDMRASSYEQYF,-,TRBJ2-7,TRBV20-1
CASSQDSQGWNEQYF,-,TRBJ2-7,TRBV4-3
CASSWLTGNTGELFF,-,TRBJ2-2,TRBV12-3/TRBV12-4
CASSYSEVTGELFF,-,TRBJ2-2,TRBV6-5
CASSLTGTLNTGELFF,-,TRBJ2-2,TRBV7-9
CASSLGPNREQETQYF,-,TRBJ2-5,TRBV11-3
CALRGEGADTQYF,-,TRBJ2-3,TRBV5-3
CSVLTASYEQYF,-,TRBJ2-7,TRBV29-1
CASSFLAGEGADTQYF,-,TRBJ2-3,TRBV28
CASSPGLASGNEQFF,-,TRBJ2-1,TRBV4-1
CASSIGRGAFEPYF,-,TRBJ2-7,TRBV19
CASRTAEAGELFF,-,TRBJ2-2,TRBV6-1
CASSLGSGGQETQYF,-,TRBJ2-5,TRBV11-2
CSARDSGLGTDTQYF,-,TRBJ2-3,TRBV20-1
CATSRILDLYTQYF,-,TRBJ2-3,TRBV15
CASSAGITKNIQYF,-,TRBJ2-4,TRBV27
CASSQRDRNTEAFF,-,TRBJ1-1,TRBV4-3